The T cell receptor beta chain described here comes from a study of blood T cell repertoires in COVID-19 (dated by TCRdb to the early 2020s). Study-wide context: For ImmuneRACE Cohort 3, a participant was defined as recovered based on two consecutive negative NP/OP PCR tests, clearance by a healthcare professional, or resolution of symptoms. Where available, HLA class I and class II types were taken from metadata supplied by the sample provider and were not determined by assay-based typing. Sample metadata almost always included a de-identified subject ID, COVID-19 status, age in years and sex. The prospective study material was composed of cDNA or gDNA derived from T cells, B-cell-depleted T cells, or PBMCs. The samples were drawn from the first 160 participants of the ongoing ImmuneRACE study and from under 1,500 subjects provided by 6 global collaborators. The dataset comprised deeply sampled blood TCRbeta repertoires from subjects exposed to, actively infected with, or recovered from COVID-19. Samples covering the acute and convalescent phases of COVID-19 were provided by collaborators in the United States, Italy and Spain. The repertoires were released in a freely available public database meant as a resource for research on the immune response to SARS-CoV-2. Findings and caveats that apply to the study as a whole: How much clinical and demographic metadata was included differed by source and by participant, and the metadata was provided uncurated.

The V end loses 5 bases and the J end loses 8 bases, and a stretch of 10 bases separates them. The CDR3 contains 12 residues, cysteine and phenylalanine counted. The retained sequence is limited to the CDR3, 36 bases, with the frame set at the first base. As encoded in the germline V gene, CDR1 is SGHAT while CDR2 is FQNNGV. Participants in the prospective study were aged about 18 to 90 years, lived in over 20 United States geographic areas, and enrolled through a virtual design. Cohort assignment in the prospective study relied on participant-reported clinical history from a screening survey and a study questionnaire. In the prospective study, mobile phlebotomists collected whole blood, serum and a nasopharyngeal or oropharyngeal swab from each participant. Prospective study participants could optionally give additional blood draws and questionnaires over a roughly 2-month period. Before DNA extraction, blood samples from the prospective study were shipped at room temperature or frozen.

About this clone itself: It lacks a known antigen. One base away there is no much larger clone; base qualities are not given.

The immunoSEQ Assay, a bias-controlled multiplex PCR, was used to amplify TCRbeta CDR3 regions from genomic DNA. The source study handled its data this way. The number of nucleated cells in each sample was estimated from the amplification of reference gene primers within the assay. To quantify the absolute abundance of each unique TCRbeta CDR3 rearrangement, sequence reads were collapsed and filtered. Productive Simpson clonality was computed per sample as the square root of Simpson's diversity index over productive rearrangements. This is the immuneACCESS table as TCRdb keeps it, with only in-frame sequences that have V and J called. A part of the clones is gone; compared with another copy, unresolved V genes explain less than half, and the rest is unexplained. Clone size and the V and J calls come from that table; the DNA yielded D and trimming. In this sample the table shows about 360,000 clones, approximately 87% of which occur a single time. Clones ranked in the top ten supply roughly 1.9% of the sample.

The TCR originated in a man aged 35 to 55 in a cohort exposed to, infected with or recovered from COVID-19 (not recorded which). The sample was PBMCs or T cells enriched from blood (not recorded which). The chain was built from TRBV11-2 and TRBJ2-1; TRBD2 is perhaps the D gene, given 5 matching bases. The nucleotides read TGTGCCAGCAGCCCGGGGAGCTATGAGCAGTTCTTC. Protein translation: CASSPGSYEQFF.